The 23 T cell receptor beta chains below come from one sample, sequenced in a study of blood T cell repertoires in COVID-19. Sequencing was performed with immunoSEQ multiplex PCR; in TCRdb, only in-frame clones are kept and a portion is missing. Among 200,000 to 250,000 clones listed, roughly 83% were seen once. The sequenced sample was peripheral blood. Receptor source: a woman older than 75 with COVID-19, enrolled during active disease.

V gene TRBV5-4 combines with J gene TRBJ2-1; 10 positions agree with TRBD1. The CDR3 runs 16 residues. V lost 3 bases and J lost 3; bases outside the gene matches: 6. CDR1 is SGHNT, CDR2 YYREEE, per germline (reference sequence). The DNA of the CDR3 is TGTGCCAGCAGCTGGGCGACAGGGGGCGACTACAATGAGCAGTTCTTC. Translated, it gives CASSWATGGDYNEQFF.

The V and J genes are TRBV7-9 and TRBJ2-5; D remains ambiguous. Germline assignment: CDR1 SEHNR and CDR2 FQNEAQ (reference sequence). V lost 5 bases to trimming and J lost 4 bases, with 5 bases between them. This CDR3 is built from 11 residues. CDR3 sequence reads: CASSPGETQYF. The CDR3 nucleotides read TGTGCCAGCAGCCCCGGAGAGACCCAGTACTTC.

The rearrangement links TRBV6-2 or TRBV6-3 to TRBJ1-2, with 8 positions matching TRBD1. With 4 bases clipped from V and 5 bases from J, the junction kept 9 bases outside the gene matches. This CDR3 is 15 amino acids long. Per the germline V gene, CDR1 is MNHEY and CDR2 is SVGEGT. The CDR3, as DNA: TGTGCCAGCAGTTCTCCCGCAGGGGGCTTATATGGCTACACCTTC. Its translation: CASSSPAGGLYGYTF.

The V and J genes are TRBV7-2 and TRBJ2-1; D is ambiguous. The germline V gene has CDR1 SGHTA and CDR2 FQGNSA. The CDR3 spans 14 residues. V gave up 1 base and J gave up 5 bases, with 9 bases separating them. The CDR3 DNA sequence: TGTGCCAGCAGCTTAGGTGTCCCCAACAATGAGCAGTTCTTC. It codes for CASSLGVPNNEQFF.

This chain joins TRBV28 and TRBJ2-1; TRBD2 is a possible D gene (6 bases). V was pared by 2 bases and J by 6 bases, with 20 bases between. Germline V gene lookup returns CDR1 MDHEN and CDR2 SYDVKM. The CDR3 contains 17 residues. DNA for the CDR3: TGTGCCAGCAGTTTAGCGGGCAGGTGGTTGGAGGGCAATGAGCAGTTCTTC. Amino acids: CASSLAGRWLEGNEQFF.

CDR3 nucleotide sequence: TGTGCCAGCAGCTTTGACCTGGACAGGCTCCGGGAGACCCAGTACTTC. Protein sequence: CASSFDLDRLRETQYF. The chain recombines TRBV7-9 with TRBJ2-5; 7 nucleotides match TRBD1. The CDR3 has 16 residues. V lost 3 bases and J lost 5; bases outside the gene matches: 12. CDR1 and CDR2 (germline): SEHNR, FQNEAQ (reference sequence).

V usage is TRBV13 and J usage is TRBJ1-2; the D is unclear. This CDR3 is 16 amino acids long. CDR1 is PRHDT and CDR2 is FYEKMQ in the germline V gene (reference sequence). Trimming cost V 5 bases and J 0 bases, with 16 bases left between them. DNA of the CDR3: TGTGCCAGCAGCCTAACTAACATCCCCCCTAACTATGGCTACACCTTC. Its protein is CASSLTNIPPNYGYTF.

The chain has TRBV6-5 and TRBJ1-1, with no clear D. The CDR3 has 14 amino acids. Germline V gene sequence: CDR1 MNHEY, CDR2 SVGAGI. Trimming removed 5 bases at V and 1 base at J, with 11 bases between. CDR3 sequence reads: CASSHPEENTEAFF. CDR3 sequence (DNA): TGTGCCAGCAGTCACCCGGAGGAGAACACTGAAGCTTTCTTT.

The V call is TRBV7-2, the J call TRBJ2-3; TRBD2 agrees at 13 bases. Germline lookup yields CDR1 SGHTA and CDR2 FQGNSA. V gave up 5 bases and J gave up 1 base; unmatched junction bases: 6. This CDR3 comprises 17 residues. CDR3 protein: CASSPLAGGRGTDTQYF. The DNA for the CDR3 is TGTGCCAGCAGCCCACTAGCGGGGGGGCGGGGCACAGATACGCAGTATTTT.

The V gene is TRBV6-6, the J gene TRBJ1-5, with D hard to call. This CDR3 region has 15 residues. The V and J ends lost 10 bases and 7 bases respectively, with 23 bases between them. Germline CDR1 and CDR2: MNHNY and SVGAGI (reference sequence). Written as DNA, the CDR3 is TGTGCCACCACAGTTACGATGTCAGCGGGACAGCCCCAGCATTTT. This gives the protein CATTVTMSAGQPQHF.

The J gene is TRBJ2-2, the V gene TRBV9; TRBD2 agrees at 7 bases. The CDR3 spans 18 residues. The ends lost 6 bases at V and 6 bases at J; junction bases unmatched: 20. The germline gives CDR1 SGDLS, CDR2 YYNGEE. The CDR3: CASTLSIQKRGNSGELFF. The CDR3 nucleotides read TGTGCCAGCACCTTATCAATCCAAAAGCGGGGAAACTCCGGGGAGCTGTTTTTT.

V gene TRBV5-1 combines with J gene TRBJ2-7, with D perhaps TRBD2 (5 bases). The CDR3 sequence is 12 residues long. V was clipped by 1 base and J by 3 bases, with 5 bases between them. The germline V gene has CDR1 SGHRS and CDR2 YFSETQ. CDR3 residues: CASSLSGYEQYF. CDR3 nucleotide sequence: TGCGCCAGCAGCTTGAGCGGCTACGAGCAGTACTTC.

CDR3 region: CASSYPNRAGNQPQHF. For the CDR3, the DNA is TGTGCCAGCAGTTACCCGAACAGGGCCGGCAATCAGCCCCAGCATTTT. This rearrangement joins TRBV6-2 or TRBV6-3 to TRBJ1-5; D possibly corresponds to TRBD1 (6 bases). This CDR3 spans 16 amino acids. In germline, CDR1 is MNHEY, CDR2 SVGEGT. The V end lost 2 bases, the J end lost 2 bases, and 13 bases lay between the germline ends.

The rearrangement uses TRBV7-2 and TRBJ1-2; 11 bases fit TRBD1. In germline, CDR1 is SGHTA, CDR2 FQGNSA. This CDR3 is built from 13 residues. The V gene end was trimmed by 6 bases and the J gene end by 7 bases; junction bases not matched to a gene: 4. The CDR3 protein is CASSSGQGAGYTF. The CDR3 coding sequence is TGTGCCAGCAGTTCCGGACAGGGGGCTGGCTACACCTTC. Looking up the rest from reference TRBV7-2 and TRBJ1-2 gives the full variable domain: GAGVSQSPSNKVTEKGKDVELRCDPISGHTALYWYRQSLGQGLEFLIYFQGNSAPDKSGLPSDRFSAERTGGSVSTLTIQRTQQEDSAVYLCASSSGQGAGYTFGSGTRLTVV.

The CDR3 reads CASSSQGTREKLFF. DNA of the CDR3: TGTGCCAGTAGTTCCCAGGGGACTAGGGAAAAACTGTTTTTT. The chain links TRBV19 to TRBJ1-4, with D perhaps matching TRBD1 (6 bases). The CDR3 runs to 14 residues. The ends were cut back, 5 bases at V and 8 bases at J, with 15 bases in the middle. Germline V gives CDR1 LNHDA, CDR2 SQIVND (reference sequence).

The chain recombines TRBV4-3 with TRBJ2-7, with TRBD2 matching 12 bases. CDR1 and CDR2 (germline): LGHNA, YSLEER. The CDR3 length is 17 residues. V lost 0 bases to trimming and J lost 5 bases; unmatched junction nucleotides: 8. The CDR3 region is CASSQDPSGGARNEQYF. The CDR3 bases are TGCGCCAGCAGCCAAGATCCTAGCGGGGGGGCTAGAAACGAGCAGTACTTC.

The chain couples TRBV11-2 to TRBJ2-5, with 10 positions matching TRBD2. The V gene's germline CDR1 is SGHAT and CDR2 FQNNGV. The CDR3 runs 14 residues. The trim removed 7 bases at V and 4 bases at J, leaving 6 bases unmatched. The CDR3 DNA is TGTGCCAGCACCAGTAGCGGGGGGAGAGAGACCCAGTACTTC. Translating gives CASTSSGGRETQYF.

The rearrangement uses TRBV28 and TRBJ1-6; D possibly corresponds to TRBD1 (5 bases). The CDR3 consists of 15 residues. The V and J ends lost 1 base and 9 bases respectively, with 13 bases between them. Germline V lookup: CDR1 MDHEN, CDR2 SYDVKM. The CDR3 protein is CASSLSQGSGSPLHF. For the CDR3, the DNA is TGTGCCAGCAGTTTATCGCAGGGATCGGGTTCACCCCTCCACTTT.

The chain couples TRBV7-9 to TRBJ2-7, with 10 nucleotides matching TRBD1. The CDR3 runs 14 residues. The germline V gene has CDR1 SEHNR and CDR2 FQNEAQ (reference sequence). J was trimmed by 2 bases and V by 7 bases; bases with no gene match: 5. This CDR3 reads CASKSGTGAYEQYV. For the CDR3, the DNA is TGTGCCAGCAAGTCCGGGACAGGGGCCTACGAGCAGTACGTC.

This chain uses TRBV29-1 with TRBJ1-1; D gene uncertain. The CDR3 has 12 amino acids. The germline gives CDR1 SQVTM, CDR2 ANQGSEA. CDR3 DNA: TGCAGTGGTTTTGTGGAGGGCACTGAAGCTTTCTTT. Residues: CSGFVEGTEAFF.

V gene TRBV5-4 combines with J gene TRBJ1-1, with TRBD1 matching over 9 bases. Germline V lookup: CDR1 SGHNT, CDR2 YYREEE (reference sequence). V dropped 4 bases and J dropped 0; count of bases not matched to a gene: 7. The CDR3 totals 16 residues. CDR3 loop: CASSPGRTGVNTEAFF. The CDR3, as DNA: TGTGCCAGCAGCCCCGGGCGGACAGGGGTGAACACTGAAGCTTTCTTT.

As concerns this clone: One end of the junction is discordant with germline, which a read error may explain. This chain uses TRBV3-1 (or the pseudogene TRBV3-2) with TRBJ1-5; D is uncertain. CDR1 and CDR2 from the germline V gene are LGHDT and YNNKEL (reference sequence). The length of the CDR3 is 16 residues. The DNA of the CDR3 is TGTGCCAGCAGCCAAGGATCGGCGGCTAGCTATCAGCCCCAGCATTTT. Protein sequence: CASSQGSAASYQPQHF.

The rearrangement links TRBV18 to TRBJ1-2; the match to TRBD1 covers 8 bases. The CDR3 is made up of 13 amino acids. Unmatched junction bases numbered 2, after V lost 3 bases and J lost 5 bases. Germline-derived CDR1 and CDR2 are KGHSH and LQKENI. CDR3 nucleotide sequence: TGTGCCAGCTCACCTACAGGGGGTTATGGCTACACCTTC. Its translation: CASSPTGGYGYTF. Together with reference TRBV18 and TRBJ1-2, the CDR3 gives the full variable domain: NAGVMQNPRHLVRRRGQEARLRCSPMKGHSHVYWYRQLPEEGLKFMVYLQKENIIDESGMPKERFSAEFPKEGPSILRIQQVVRGDSAAYFCASSPTGGYGYTFGSGTRLTVV.